This TCR beta chain was recorded in a study of breast tumors, draining lymph nodes, adjacent tissues (dated by TCRdb to the mid-2010s). Background on the whole study: In breast cancer patients, the study compared the TCR beta repertoires of tumor, adjacent nontumor tissue and axillary lymph nodes. The study aimed to assess the relationships and possible T-cell exchange between tumor, surrounding tissue and draining lymph node repertoires in human breast cancer.

Including the terminal cysteine and phenylalanine, the CDR3 comprises 15 residues. The entry retains the CDR3 DNA only, 45 bases that are in frame from base 1. The trim is 4 bases for V and 0 bases for J, with a gap of 13 bases between the germline ends. Sequences LGHDT (CDR1) and YNNKEL (CDR2) are obtained from the germline V gene (reference sequence). Lymph node samples were obtained from the axillary draining lymph nodes of breast cancer patients. Sequencing used an Illumina HiSeq 2000. Multiplex PCR amplification was used to generate the TCR beta chain libraries. High-throughput sequencing was used to analyze the amplified TCR beta chain products. The raw public data were reprocessed by TCRdb itself: fastp quality trimming at Q25, MiXCR clonotype calling, in-frame beta chains only. Duplicate CDR3 protein sequences are folded into a single record with the most common DNA and genes. The sample contains hundreds of thousands of distinct CDR3 sequences, approximately 31% of them found a single time. The ten largest clones add up to 1.3% to 1.5% of the sample.

The study at large found these results: Tumor T-cell repertoires showed less diversity than lymph node repertoires and more diversity than nontumor tissue repertoires, and tumor T-cell repertoires showed preferential V and J gene usage. The conclusion that tumor T cells originate in lymph nodes was framed as consistent with a hypothesis rather than directly demonstrated. Tumor and nontumor tissue repertoires were found to be significantly more similar in luminal-like than in basal-like breast cancer. A scenario in which most tumor T cells derive from the lymph node and then expand within tumor tissue was judged to be consistent with the data.

This clonotype was recorded many times. What this receptor recognizes is not known. Nothing much larger sits one base from this clone, and base qualities are not available. The rearranged chain carries TRBV3-1 and TRBJ2-7, with TRBD2 perhaps the D gene, on 6 matching bases. This sequence was found in a female donor with breast cancer. Some clones in this sample may be carry-over from other donors' samples. The sequenced sample was axillary lymph node tissue. The CDR3 protein: CASSRTSRTSYEQYF. The nucleotide sequence reads TGTGCCAGCAGCCGTACTAGCAGAACCTCCTACGAGCAGTACTTC.